This T cell receptor (beta chain) is from a study of cytomegalovirus exposure and HLA in healthy donors. Trimming took 8 bases from V and 6 from J, leaving 16 bases between them. Germline V gene sequence: CDR1 LNHDA, CDR2 SQIVND (reference sequence). The CDR3 loop spans 14 amino acids. Study-wide points: A later analysis reportedly identified an Asian-associated ancestry cluster as carrying fewer N-insertions than the approximately 670-donor mean. TCR beta V segments were, for the most part, productive about 87% or about 30% of the time in an earlier analysis.

As concerns this clone: Antigen unknown.

The study ran its PCR with 60 Vbeta and 13 Jbeta primers. Generated by immunoSEQ multiplex PCR, the TCRdb table keeps only in-frame clones and is missing some. This table has 150,000 or so clones, about 80% appearing once. J is TRBJ2-2 and V is TRBV19; maybe TRBD2 (6 bases). This receptor was identified in a man younger than 40 in good health and CMV-seropositive. The specimen was PBMCs. The CDR3: CASAPGRVAGELFF. CDR3 nucleotides: TGTGCCAGTGCCCCCGGGAGAGTGGCCGGGGAGCTGTTTTTT. Drawing the rest from reference TRBV19 and TRBJ2-2, the complete variable domain is DGGITQSPKYLFRKEGQNVTLSCEQNLNHDAMYWYRQDPGQGLRLIYYSQIVNDFQKGDIAEGYSVSREKKESFPLTVTSAQKNPTAFYLCASAPGRVAGELFFGEGSRLTVL.